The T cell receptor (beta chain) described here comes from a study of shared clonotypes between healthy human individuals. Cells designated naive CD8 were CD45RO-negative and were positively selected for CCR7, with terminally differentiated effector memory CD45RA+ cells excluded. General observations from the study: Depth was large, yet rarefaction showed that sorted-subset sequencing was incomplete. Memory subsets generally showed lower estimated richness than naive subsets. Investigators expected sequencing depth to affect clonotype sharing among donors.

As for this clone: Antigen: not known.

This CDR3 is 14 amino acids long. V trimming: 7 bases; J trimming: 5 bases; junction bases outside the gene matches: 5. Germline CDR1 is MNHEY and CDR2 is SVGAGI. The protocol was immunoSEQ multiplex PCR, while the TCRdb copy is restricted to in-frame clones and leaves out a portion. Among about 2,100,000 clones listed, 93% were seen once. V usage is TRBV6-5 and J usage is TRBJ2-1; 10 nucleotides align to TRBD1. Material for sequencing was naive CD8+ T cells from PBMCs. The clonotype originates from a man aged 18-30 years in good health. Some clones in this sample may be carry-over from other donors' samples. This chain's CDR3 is CASTPGQGNNEQFF. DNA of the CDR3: TGTGCCAGCACCCCGGGACAGGGGAACAATGAGCAGTTCTTC.